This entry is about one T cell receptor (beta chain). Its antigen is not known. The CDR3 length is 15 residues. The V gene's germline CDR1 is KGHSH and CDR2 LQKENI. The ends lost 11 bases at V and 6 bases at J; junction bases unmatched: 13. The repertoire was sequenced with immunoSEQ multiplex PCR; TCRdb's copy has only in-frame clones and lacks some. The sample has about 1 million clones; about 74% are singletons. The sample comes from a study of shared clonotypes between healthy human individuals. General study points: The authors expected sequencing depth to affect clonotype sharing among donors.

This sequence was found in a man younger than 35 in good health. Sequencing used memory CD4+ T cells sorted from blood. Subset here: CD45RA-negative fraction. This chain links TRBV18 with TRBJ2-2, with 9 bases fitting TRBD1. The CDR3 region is CASTPGQGSSGELFF. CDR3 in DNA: TGTGCCTCCACTCCCGGACAGGGGTCCTCCGGGGAGCTGTTTTTT.